This TCR beta chain is drawn from a study of Ad26.COV2.S vaccination and SARS-CoV-2 variants. Study in general: In the COV1001 trial, the donor was in the Ad26.COV2.S arm. Findings of the study overall: People who got the vaccine or the placebo had similar non-spike TCR breadth.

Assay: immunoSEQ multiplex PCR; the TCRdb copy retains only in-frame clones and omits some. The sample has a few hundred thousand clones; roughly 88% are singletons. The treatment is: 15 to 20 received Ad26.COV2.S at low or high dose, single or two shots; five or six received placebo; per-sample allocation not given. Collection of samples fell on day 63 after the first vaccine or placebo injection. Germline CDR1 LGHNA, CDR2 YNFKEQ. The CDR3 loop spans 13 amino acids. V was trimmed by 1 base and J by 8 bases, leaving 6 bases between them. For this clone: Its antigen is unknown.

Specimen: peripheral blood, collected in a trial of Ad26.COV2.S vaccine versus placebo. The TCR sequence derives from a person between 18 and 65 years old who received the Ad26.COV2.S COVID-19 vaccine or a placebo. This chain links TRBV4-2 with TRBJ1-6, with unresolved D. The CDR3 bases are TGTGCCAGCAGCCAAGTCGATGATTCACCCCTCCACTTT. Translation gives CASSQVDDSPLHF.